These 6 T cell receptor beta chains originate from one sample sequenced in a study of response to subunit inactivated influenza vaccine. TCRdb called the RT-PCR reads again in MiXCR, with one record for every CDR3 protein. The sample records approximately 700,000 distinct CDR3 sequences, approximately 13% being singletons. The sequenced sample was PBMCs from blood, obtained around two weeks before vaccination. These receptors were taken from a man in his fifties or sixties who received an inactivated influenza vaccine.

The count of this clonotype is one. The chain joins TRBV10-3 to TRBJ2-7, with a tentative D call TRBD1 (5 bases). Trimming pared 5 bases from V and 3 bases from J, leaving 14 bases between. CDR1 and CDR2 from the germline V gene are ENHRY and SYGVKD. This CDR3 has 14 residues. The CDR3 loop reads CAISQGAADYEQYF. For the CDR3, the DNA is TGTGCCATCAGTCAAGGGGCGGCGGACTACGAGCAGTACTTC.

V gene TRBV30 combines with J gene TRBJ1-1, with D unresolved. Germline CDR1 reads GTSNPN; CDR2 reads SVGIG (reference sequence). The CDR3 is 13 amino acids. V lost 2 bases and J lost 6, with 13 bases in between. The CDR3 loop is CAWSFHNGAEAFF. CDR3 bases: TGTGCCTGGAGTTTCCACAATGGGGCTGAAGCTTTCTTT.

CDR3 region: CASSFDDRVISPLHF. DNA for the CDR3: TGTGCCAGCAGTTTCGACGATCGGGTGATTTCACCCCTCCACTTT. The J gene is TRBJ1-6, the V gene TRBV28; D uncertain. This CDR3 is built from 15 residues. Germline lookup yields CDR1 MDHEN and CDR2 SYDVKM. V lost 3 bases, J lost 9 bases, and 15 bases lay in between.

The V gene is TRBV5-1, the J gene TRBJ2-1; maybe TRBD1 (6 bases). This CDR3 spans 14 amino acids. Trimming left V 1 base short and J 8 bases short, with 13 bases between. Germline V gene data show CDR1 as SGHRS and CDR2 as YFSETQ. CDR3: CASSLSQGRDEQFF. CDR3 nucleotides: TGCGCCAGCAGCTTGTCACAGGGACGGGATGAGCAGTTCTTC.

The chain recombines TRBV7-9 with TRBJ2-1; 9 bases agree with TRBD2. V lost 7 bases and J lost 9; bases outside the gene matches: 13. The length of the CDR3 is 15 residues. Looked up from germline, CDR1 is SEHNR and CDR2 is FQNEAQ (reference sequence). CDR3 DNA sequence: TGTGCCAGCACCCTTACTAGCGGGCTCGGGGGTGAGCAGTTCTTC. It codes for CASTLTSGLGGEQFF. The complete variable domain, with remaining parts taken from reference TRBV7-9 and TRBJ2-1, reads DTGVSQNPRHKITKRGQNVTFRCDPISEHNRLYWYRQTLGQGPEFLTYFQNEAQLEKSRLLSDRFSAERPKGSFSTLEIQRTEQGDSAMYLCASTLTSGLGGEQFFGPGTRLTVL.

In its sample, this clonotype was seen a few times. This chain uses TRBV20-1 with TRBJ2-7; 9 bases agree with TRBD2. This CDR3 has 18 residues. Trimming cost V 3 bases and J 5 bases; bases outside gene matches: 20. The germline gives CDR1 DFQATT, CDR2 SNEGSKA (reference sequence). CDR3: CSASSSFVSGSAGHEQYF. Here the CDR3 DNA reads TGCAGTGCTAGTTCTTCGTTTGTTAGCGGGAGCGCTGGCCACGAGCAGTACTTC.